A selection of T cell receptor beta chains follows, all from one sample in a study of cytomegalovirus exposure and HLA in healthy donors. Sequencing was performed with immunoSEQ multiplex PCR; in TCRdb, only in-frame clones are kept and a portion is missing. The top ten clones hold over 1.5% of a sample with around 190,000 clones, around 83% of them seen once. The sample consisted of PBMCs. The receptor source for this set is a man aged 35 to 55 in good health and CMV-seropositive. The CDR3 runs from the conserved cysteine through the conserved F or W. A D gene is named only where the DNA matches it firmly. Size tells how often a clone was seen (once, few, many) or the class of an expanded clone, and some rows leave it out.

d_gene	j_gene	v_gene	abundance	CDR3aa	CDR3nt
.	TRBJ1-3	TRBV11-2	.	CASSPPGDSGNTIYF	TGTGCCAGCAGCCCTCCCGGGGACTCTGGAAACACCATATATTTT
.	TRBJ2-5	TRBV4-2	.	CASSQVRTAGEQYF	TGTGCCAGCAGCCAAGTGCGGACGGCCGGGGAGCAGTACTTC
.	TRBJ1-1	TRBV9	.	CASSPRGGGSSTEAFF	TGTGCCAGCAGCCCGAGGGGAGGGGGGAGTAGCACTGAAGCTTTCTTT
.	TRBJ2-7	TRBV19	.	CASSISAVDYEQYF	TGTGCCAGTAGTATATCTGCGGTGGACTACGAGCAGTACTTC
TRBD2	TRBJ2-1	TRBV27	.	CASSLSASGSRLNEQFF	TGTGCCAGCAGTTTATCCGCTAGCGGGAGTAGGTTAAATGAGCAGTTCTTC
.	TRBJ2-2	TRBV5-1	.	CASSLIGANTGELFF	TGCGCCAGCAGCTTGATCGGGGCGAACACCGGGGAGCTGTTTTTT
TRBD1	TRBJ1-4	TRBV19	.	CASSILGQVDEKLFF	TGTGCCAGTAGTATTTTGGGACAGGTAGATGAAAAACTGTTTTTT
.	TRBJ2-2	TRBV28	.	CASSLGTNTGELFF	TGTGCCAGCAGTTTAGGCACGAACACCGGGGAGCTGTTTTTT
TRBD1	TRBJ1-1	TRBV7-8	.	CASSLGQGVTEAFF	TGTGCCAGCAGCCTGGGACAGGGGGTGACTGAAGCTTTCTTT
.	TRBJ1-2	TRBV5-6	.	CASSFQTEPYGYTF	TGTGCCAGCAGTTTTCAGACAGAGCCCTATGGCTACACCTTC
TRBD1	TRBJ2-6	TRBV29-1	once	CSSRRDRLLSGANVLTF	TGCAGCTCCCGCCGGGACAGGCTACTCTCTGGGGCCAACGTCCTGACTTTC
.	TRBJ2-3	TRBV7-9	.	CASSWTSTDTQYF	TGTGCCAGCAGCTGGACTAGCACAGATACGCAGTATTTT
.	TRBJ1-2	TRBV5-1	.	CASSLDGGETF	TGCGCCAGCAGCTTGGATGGCGGCGAGACCTTC
TRBD2	TRBJ2-1	TRBV9	.	CASSVLPSGGSYNEQFF	TGTGCCAGCAGCGTACTGCCTAGCGGGGGCTCCTACAATGAGCAGTTCTTC
.	TRBJ1-6	TRBV27	once	CASSLQGTFGYRAYNSPLHF	TGTGCCAGCAGTTTACAGGGGACATTTGGATATAGGGCCTATAATTCACCCCTCCACTTT
.	TRBJ1-2	TRBV11-1	.	CASSQGVGVYGYTF	TGTGCCAGCAGCCAAGGGGTTGGGGTCTATGGCTACACCTTC
.	TRBJ1-5	TRBV4-1	.	CASSQNNIGPQGGPQHF	TGCGCCAGCAGCCAAAATAATATCGGTCCCCAGGGAGGGCCCCAGCATTTT
TRBD1	TRBJ1-3	TRBV6-6	.	CASRKGQGGNTIYF	TGTGCCAGCAGAAAGGGACAGGGGGGAAACACCATATATTTT
TRBD2	TRBJ2-1	TRBV5-1	.	CASSTSGVSYNEQFF	TGCGCCAGCAGTACTAGCGGGGTCTCCTACAATGAGCAGTTCTTC
.	TRBJ1-2	TRBV27	.	CASSESGSGYTF	TGTGCCAGCAGTGAGTCAGGGTCCGGCTACACCTTC
.	TRBJ2-5	TRBV25-1	.	CASSEARVQETQYF	TGTGCCAGCAGTGAAGCGAGAGTACAAGAGACCCAGTACTTC
.	TRBJ2-5	TRBV6-1	.	CASKSGSQETQYF	TGTGCCAGCAAATCAGGGTCCCAAGAGACCCAGTACTTC
.	TRBJ2-5	TRBV5-1	once	CASSTEIQETQYF	TGCGCCAGCAGCACCGAGATCCAAGAGACCCAGTACTTC
TRBD2	TRBJ2-1	TRBV19	.	CASRGRLAGGFLRVYNEQFF	TGTGCCAGTAGGGGGCGACTAGCGGGAGGATTTTTGCGGGTTTACAATGAGCAGTTCTTC
.	TRBJ1-2	TRBV28	.	CASGGGLFYGYTF	TGTGCCAGCGGGGGGGGACTCTTCTATGGCTACACCTTC
TRBD2	TRBJ2-1	TRBV11-1	.	CASSSGLADYNEQFF	TGTGCCAGCAGCTCGGGCCTAGCGGACTACAATGAGCAGTTCTTC
TRBD2	TRBJ2-2	TRBV6-4	few	CASSPSGRTGGELFF	TGTGCCAGCAGTCCTAGCGGGAGAACTGGCGGGGAGCTGTTTTTT
TRBD1	TRBJ2-3	TRBV19	.	CASIDRGHTDTQYF	TGTGCCAGTATTGACAGGGGACACACAGATACGCAGTATTTT
.	TRBJ1-5	TRBV4-1	few	CASSQEQQENSNQPQHF	TGCGCCAGCAGCCAAGAACAGCAGGAAAATAGCAATCAGCCCCAGCATTTT
.	TRBJ2-2	TRBV5-4	.	CASSPFSPGHTGELFF	TGTGCCAGCAGCCCCTTTAGCCCAGGGCACACCGGGGAGCTGTTTTTT